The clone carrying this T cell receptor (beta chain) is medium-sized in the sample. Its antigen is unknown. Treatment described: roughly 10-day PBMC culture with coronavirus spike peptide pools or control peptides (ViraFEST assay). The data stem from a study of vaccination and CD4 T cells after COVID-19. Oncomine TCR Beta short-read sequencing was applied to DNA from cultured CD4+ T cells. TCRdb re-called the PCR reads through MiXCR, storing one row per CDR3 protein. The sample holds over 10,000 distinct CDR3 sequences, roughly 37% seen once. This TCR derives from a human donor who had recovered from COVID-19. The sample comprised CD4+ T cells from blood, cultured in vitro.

Here the CDR3 reads CASSRGLAGGEQYF. The CDR3 bases are TGCGCCAGCAGCAGAGGACTAGCGGGAGGTGAGCAGTACTTC. The J gene is TRBJ2-7, the V gene TRBV5-1; 14 bases are a match to TRBD2. Germline CDR1 SGHRS, CDR2 YFSETQ. This CDR3 contains 14 residues. V lost 4 bases to trimming and J lost 7 bases; unmatched junction nucleotides: 4.